One and the same sample provided the 7 T cell receptor beta chains below, sequenced in a study of T cell responses to AZD1222 COVID-19 vaccine. The data were produced by immunoSEQ multiplex PCR, yet TCRdb's version contains in-frame clones alone and is incomplete. The table has some 120,000 clones, about 93% seen once; the top ten hold 6.6%. The input for sequencing was peripheral blood, taken on day 0 of AZD1222 vaccination. Every receptor here comes from an adult in good health.

This clone was detected only once. The V call is TRBV7-8, the J call TRBJ2-7; 7 nucleotides match TRBD1. This CDR3 has 16 amino acids. Germline V gives CDR1 SGHVS, CDR2 FQNEAQ. J lost 6 bases, V lost 5 bases, and 16 bases had no gene match. The CDR3 loop reads CASSPHRGIHLLEQYF. DNA for the CDR3: TGTGCCAGCAGCCCCCACAGGGGAATTCACCTTCTCGAGCAGTACTTC. Using reference TRBV7-8 and TRBJ2-7 for the parts outside the CDR3, the full variable domain is GAGVSQSPRYKVAKRGQDVALRCDPISGHVSLFWYQQALGQGPEFLTYFQNEAQLDKSGLPSDRFFAERPEGSVSTLKIQRTQQEDSAVYLCASSPHRGIHLLEQYFGPGTRLTVT.

The chain joins TRBV2 to TRBJ1-1; 8 bases agree with TRBD1. Germline lookup yields CDR1 SNHLY and CDR2 FYNNEI. The V and J ends lost 6 bases and 2 bases, in that order; junction bases with no gene match: 11. The CDR3 covers 16 residues. As DNA, the CDR3 is TGTGCCAGCAGCCCCTTAGGGGACAGGTCCAACACTGAAGCTTTCTTT. Its translation is CASSPLGDRSNTEAFF.

The J gene is TRBJ1-1, the V gene TRBV2; tentatively, D is TRBD1 (5 bases). Trimming removed 1 base from V and 10 bases from J, with 13 bases in between. The CDR3 consists of 13 residues. Germline CDR1 reads SNHLY; CDR2 reads FYNNEI. CDR3 protein: CASSEEAGFPAFF. The CDR3 bases are TGTGCCAGCAGTGAAGAGGCAGGGTTCCCAGCTTTCTTT.

The chain employs TRBV5-4 and TRBJ2-7, with TRBD2 identical over 12 bases. Germline values: CDR1 SGHNT, CDR2 YYREEE (reference sequence). Trimming took 1 base from V and 5 from J; bases not matched to a gene: 10. The CDR3 runs 17 residues. CDR3 DNA sequence: TGTGCCAGCAGCTTGATTGGACTAGCGGGATTAGGCAACGAGCAGTACTTC. Translation: CASSLIGLAGLGNEQYF.

The V gene is TRBV27, the J gene TRBJ1-1; D remains ambiguous. Trimming stripped 8 bases from V and 1 base from J, with 11 bases between. Germline CDR1 reads MNHEY; CDR2 reads SMNVEV (reference sequence). CDR3 length: 13 amino acids. The CDR3 bases are TGTGCCAGCCGGGGTCCGGGGAACACTGAAGCTTTCTTT. Translation: CASRGPGNTEAFF.

CDR3 coding DNA: TGTGCCACCAGCGGTGCGGGGGGACAGGGAAAACTAGCAACTAATGAAAAACTGTTTTTT. Translating gives CATSGAGGQGKLATNEKLFF. The chain has TRBV15 and TRBJ1-4; TRBD1 matches at 9 bases. CDR3 size: 20 residues. With V trimmed by 5 bases and J by 0 bases, 16 bases remained unmatched. Germline V gene data show CDR1 as LNHNV and CDR2 as YYDKDF (reference sequence).

The rearrangement links TRBV9 to TRBJ1-5; D is possibly TRBD1 (5 bases). CDR1 and CDR2 (germline): SGDLS, YYNGEE. The CDR3 extends over 15 amino acids. V lost 0 bases, J lost 5 bases, and 12 bases lay in between. Here the CDR3 DNA reads TGTGCCAGCAGCGTAGGTTATAGGGACGATCAGCCCCAGCATTTT. It translates to CASSVGYRDDQPQHF.